These T cell receptor beta chains were read from a single sample in a study of blood T cells in healthy people across ages. TCRdb fed the 5' RACE reads into MiXCR, producing one record per CDR3 protein. The data contain roughly 800,000 distinct CDR3 sequences, roughly 60% of them singletons. Source material: blood. These receptors all stem from a man younger than 45 in good health. Each CDR3 is given with its conserved first and last residue. A D gene is named only where the DNA matches it firmly. A row's size may be missing; if present it is once, few, many or a size class.

j_gene | d_gene | v_gene | abundance | CDR3nt | CDR3aa
TRBJ2-7 | . | TRBV5-1 | . | TGCGCCAGCATGGGATCCGACGAGCAGTACTTC | CASMGSDEQYF
TRBJ2-7 | . | TRBV7-2 | many | TGTGCCAGCAACCCTGGAGGAAGCTACGAGCAGTACTTC | CASNPGGSYEQYF
TRBJ1-2 | . | TRBV29-1 | few | TGCAGCTTACGGACACCTCAGGATGGCTACACCTTC | CSLRTPQDGYTF
TRBJ2-5 | . | TRBV29-1 | few | TGCAGCGTTGAAAAACCGACAGGACAAGAGACCCAGTACTTC | CSVEKPTGQETQYF
TRBJ2-7 | TRBD2 | TRBV20-1 | few | TGCAGCTACTCCCGGGCGGGAGGCACCGCCGAGCAGTACTTC | CSYSRAGGTAEQYF
TRBJ2-5 | . | TRBV5-4 | . | TGTGCCAGCAGCCCACCCGGGGGGCTGAGAGAGACCCAGTACTTC | CASSPPGGLRETQYF
TRBJ1-2 | TRBD1 | TRBV4-3 | . | TGCGCCAGCAGCCAAGATCGGTGGGACAGGGGCTACACCTTC | CASSQDRWDRGYTF
TRBJ1-2 | TRBD1 | TRBV14 | . | TGTGCCAGCAGCCAGATGACAGGGGAGCATGGCTACACCTTC | CASSQMTGEHGYTF
TRBJ2-7 | TRBD1 | TRBV6-5 | few | TGTGCCAGCAGTCGGGACAGACCACCCTACGAGCAGTACTTC | CASSRDRPPYEQYF
TRBJ2-7 | TRBD1 | TRBV20-1 | . | TGCAGTGCTAGAGTATTCCAGGGGGCGGACGAGCAGTACTTC | CSARVFQGADEQYF
TRBJ1-2 | TRBD1 | TRBV7-2 | . | TGTGCCAGCAGCTCCCGGGACAGTCCTAATTTGATCTATGGCTACACCTTC | CASSSRDSPNLIYGYTF
TRBJ2-7 | TRBD1 | TRBV25-1 | once | TGTGCCAGCAGTGTGGGACAGAGGAGCTCCTACGAGCAGTACTTC | CASSVGQRSSYEQYF
TRBJ2-7 | TRBD2 | TRBV11-2 | . | TGTGCCAGCAGCTTTGTCCCAGCGGGGGCCTCCTACGAGCAGTACTTC | CASSFVPAGASYEQYF
TRBJ2-7 | . | TRBV6-5 | . | TGTGCCAGCAGAGTCCGGGACAACACCTACGAGCAGTACTTC | CASRVRDNTYEQYF
TRBJ1-2 | . | TRBV28 | few | TGTGCCAGCAGTTTGGTGACCGACCGGCCCTCCGCTGGCTACACCTTC | CASSLVTDRPSAGYTF
TRBJ2-7 | . | TRBV6-1 | few | TGTGCCAGCAGTGCTTACCGGGACGGTTCCTACGAGCAGTACTTC | CASSAYRDGSYEQYF
TRBJ2-1 | TRBD1 | TRBV4-2 | . | TGTGCCAGCAGCCAAGCCGCCGGGACAGGGACCTACAATGAGCAGTTCTTC | CASSQAAGTGTYNEQFF
TRBJ2-7 | TRBD2 | TRBV20-1 | . | TGCAGTGCTAGCCACCTAGCGGGAGTCCTGTACTTC | CSASHLAGVLYF
TRBJ2-7 | . | TRBV20-1 | few | TGCAGTGCCCAGCTCCAGAAATCCTACGAGCAGTACTTC | CSAQLQKSYEQYF
TRBJ2-3 | TRBD1 | TRBV12-3/TRBV12-4 | . | TGTGCCTCGGCGGACAGGGTATCGACAGATACGCAGTATTTT | CASADRVSTDTQYF
TRBJ2-1 | . | TRBV5-1 | . | TGCGCCAGCACCCTTGAGTTCCCTTTCAATGAGCAGTTCTTC | CASTLEFPFNEQFF
TRBJ2-1 | . | TRBV6-1 | . | TGTGCCAGCGCAGGATTCTCGGCGGGAACCAACTACAATGAGCAGTTCTTC | CASAGFSAGTNYNEQFF
TRBJ1-2 | . | TRBV7-2 | few | TGTGCCACCCTGCGGGGGCTTAGTGGCTACACCTTC | CATLRGLSGYTF
TRBJ2-3 | . | TRBV7-7 | . | TGTGCCAGCAGCTTGGGCTCTAGTCCAGATACGCAGTATTTT | CASSLGSSPDTQYF
TRBJ2-5 | TRBD2 | TRBV3-1 | . | TGTGCCAGCAGCCAAGGACTAGCGGGAGAGGGAGAGACCCAGTACTTC | CASSQGLAGEGETQYF
TRBJ1-2 | . | TRBV9 | few | TGTGCCAGCAGCGTTAGCGGACTTAACTATGGCTACACCTTC | CASSVSGLNYGYTF
TRBJ1-2 | . | TRBV20-1 | . | TGCAGTGCTAGAGACGATTGGGACCGAGGCTATGGCTACACCTTC | CSARDDWDRGYGYTF
TRBJ1-2 | . | TRBV5-6 | . | TGTGCCAGCAGCTTTCGGACGCGCCCGGGTGGCTACACCTTC | CASSFRTRPGGYTF
TRBJ2-5 | . | TRBV7-9 | few | TGTGCCAGTACACAAGGGAATGAGCAGTACTTC | CASTQGNEQYF
TRBJ1-5 | . | TRBV7-2 | . | TGTGCCAGCAGCTTATATAATCAGCCCCAGCATTTT | CASSLYNQPQHF
TRBJ2-3 | . | TRBV7-2 | . | TGTGCCAGCAGCTTACGTCTGGGGGGCACAGATACGCAGTATTTT | CASSLRLGGTDTQYF
TRBJ2-1 | TRBD2 | TRBV19 | . | TGTGCCGGTAGCCCGGGACTAGCGGGAGGGCCGAAGCAGTTCTTC | CAGSPGLAGGPKQFF
TRBJ2-5 | . | TRBV7-2 | . | TGTGCCAGCAGCGTTGGCATCTGGAGGGAGCAGTACTTC | CASSVGIWREQYF
TRBJ2-1 | . | TRBV6-6 | . | TGTGCCAGCGGGGACAATGGGTCCTACAATGAGCAGTTCTTC | CASGDNGSYNEQFF
TRBJ2-5 | . | TRBV12-3/TRBV12-4 | . | TGTGCCAGCAGTTCCCCTGGAGCGTTCCAAGAGACCCAGTACTTC | CASSSPGAFQETQYF
TRBJ1-5 | . | TRBV20-1 | few | TGCAGTGCTAACGACAGGAGAAGCAATCAGCCCCAGCATTTT | CSANDRRSNQPQHF
TRBJ2-1 | . | TRBV29-1 | . | TGCAGCGTTGGGGTCAAGTCGGGTAACAATGAGCAGTTCTTC | CSVGVKSGNNEQFF
TRBJ2-1 | TRBD2 | TRBV3-1 | . | TGTGCCAGCAGCCAGGGCGGGGGAGGCCGGGCTGAGCAGTTCTTC | CASSQGGGGRAEQFF
TRBJ1-2 | . | TRBV6-6 | . | TGTGCTAGCAGGAAAGACAGCGACTATGGCTACACCTTC | CASRKDSDYGYTF
TRBJ2-1 | TRBD2 | TRBV7-9 | . | TGTGCCAGCAGCAAGACTAGCGGGAGTAGCCATGAGCAGTTCTTC | CASSKTSGSSHEQFF